This TCR beta chain comes out of a study of neurological immune-mediated disorders. Some 960,000 sorted CD4+ or CD8+ T cells made each library. This clonotype has a count of ten or more. This CDR3 has 15 residues. Germline CDR1 SGHRS, CDR2 YFSETQ. Trimming stripped 0 bases from V and 1 base from J, with 7 bases between. Synthesis of cDNA was accomplished via 5'RACE employing 10-nucleotide random UMIs. From 15-18 subjects, each sequencing run yielded over 180 million TCR-beta sequences. MiXCR, run by TCRdb on the 5' RACE reads, gives a single entry per CDR3 protein. The sample has about 39,000 distinct CDR3 sequences; less than 9% are singletons.

This clonotype was sampled from a man aged 45-65 years in good health. The gene calls are TRBV5-1 and TRBJ2-2; no clear D. The sample consisted of CD4+ T cells from blood. This CDR3 is CASSLGTKNTGELFF. The CDR3 nucleotides read TGCGCCAGCAGCTTGGGCACTAAGAACACCGGGGAGCTGTTTTTT.